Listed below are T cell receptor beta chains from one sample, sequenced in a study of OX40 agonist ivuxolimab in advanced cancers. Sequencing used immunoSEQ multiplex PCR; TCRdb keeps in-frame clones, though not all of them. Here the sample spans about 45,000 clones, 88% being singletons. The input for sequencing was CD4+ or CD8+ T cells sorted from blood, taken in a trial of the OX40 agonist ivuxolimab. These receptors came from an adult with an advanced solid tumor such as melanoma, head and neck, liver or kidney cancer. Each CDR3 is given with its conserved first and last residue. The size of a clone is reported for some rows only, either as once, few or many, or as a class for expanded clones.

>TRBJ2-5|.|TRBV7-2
CASSPMGLAGETQYF
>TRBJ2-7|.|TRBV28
CASSGGPARSSYEQYF
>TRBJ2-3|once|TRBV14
CASSQVTPTNTDTQYF
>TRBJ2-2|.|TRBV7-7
CASSLVAGDFAGELFF
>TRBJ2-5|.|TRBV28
CASKVSGGETQYF
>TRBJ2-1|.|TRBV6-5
CASSKGGDEQFF
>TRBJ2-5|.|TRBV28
CASSSQGARETQYF
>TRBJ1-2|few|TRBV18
CASSPQGFNGYTF
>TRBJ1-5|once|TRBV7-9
CASSLSGFQPQHF
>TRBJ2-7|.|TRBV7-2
CAGRGTSWYEQYF
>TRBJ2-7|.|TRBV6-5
CASSYAGTSSYEQYF
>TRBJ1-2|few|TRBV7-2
CASSLDRGGGYTF
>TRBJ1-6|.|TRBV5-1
CASSLDGTTLISPLHF
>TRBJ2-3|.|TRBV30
CAWSSAGAEDTQYF
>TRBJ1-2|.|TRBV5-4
CASSSEGGKGYTF
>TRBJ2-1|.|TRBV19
CATRPGQGVNEQFF
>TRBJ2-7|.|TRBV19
CASSISGGASYEQYF
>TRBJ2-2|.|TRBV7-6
CASIAGVRGELFF
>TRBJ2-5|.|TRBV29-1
CSVELGRETQYF
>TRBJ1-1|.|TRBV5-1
CASSLARPEGAFF
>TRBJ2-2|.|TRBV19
CASSNRVRQDTGELFF
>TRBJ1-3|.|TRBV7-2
CASSATGVRGNTIYF
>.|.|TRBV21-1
CASSKEVYEQYF
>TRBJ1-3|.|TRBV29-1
CSVAQAGNTIYF
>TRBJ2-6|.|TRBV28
CASSSPGTGGVSGANVLTF
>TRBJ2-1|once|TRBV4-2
CASSQDLGTNEQFF
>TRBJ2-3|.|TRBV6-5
CASRGQGQFRDTQYF
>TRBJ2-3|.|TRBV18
CASSPFTSGSGGTDTQYF
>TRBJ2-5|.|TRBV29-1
CSVYQGTETQYF
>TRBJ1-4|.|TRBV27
CASRRQGKTNEKLFF
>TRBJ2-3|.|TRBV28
CANRTDSQMTDTQYF
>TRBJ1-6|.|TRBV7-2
CASREAGSPLHF
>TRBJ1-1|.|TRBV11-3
CASSLGDRGEAFF
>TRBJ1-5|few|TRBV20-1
CSATGSQPQHF
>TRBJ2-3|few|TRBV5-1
CASSYSGTTSSDTQYF
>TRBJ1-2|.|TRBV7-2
CASSFAGGYYGYTF
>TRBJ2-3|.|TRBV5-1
CASSDRPSGSIITDTQYF
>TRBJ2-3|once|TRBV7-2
CASKSLSDTQYF
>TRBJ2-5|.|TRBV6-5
CASSGLANGEETQYF
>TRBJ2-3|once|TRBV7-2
CASSLAPSGSSDTQYF
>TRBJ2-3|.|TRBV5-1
CASSELAGEDTQYF
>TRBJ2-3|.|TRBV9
CASSVDRAGDTQYF
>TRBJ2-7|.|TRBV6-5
CASSSNYEQYF
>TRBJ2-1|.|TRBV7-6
CASRPSGSAGNEQFF
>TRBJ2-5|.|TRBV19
CATGLAGGETQYF
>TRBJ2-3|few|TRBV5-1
CASSLGLSTDTQYF
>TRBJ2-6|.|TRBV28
CASSPLGGANVLTF
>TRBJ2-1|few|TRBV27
CASSPGAQREQFF
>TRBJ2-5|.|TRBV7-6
CASSPRTGKQETQYF
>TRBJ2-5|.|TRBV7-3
CASSLTRDHGTQYF
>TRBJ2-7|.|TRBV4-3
CASSQVPDYYEQYF
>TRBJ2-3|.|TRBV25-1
CASSEQGRTDTQYF
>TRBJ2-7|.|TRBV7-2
CASSREGRAGYEQYF
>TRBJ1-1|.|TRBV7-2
CASSLGLEVRAFF
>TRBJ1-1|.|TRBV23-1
CASSHRQTYLGNTEAFF
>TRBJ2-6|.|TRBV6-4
CASSDRAVTANVLTF
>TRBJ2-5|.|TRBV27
CASSLKPNRLSYQETQYF